The T cell receptor (beta chain) under discussion was sequenced for a study of blood T cell repertoires in COVID-19. Data came from immunoSEQ multiplex PCR; TCRdb stores just in-frame clones and leaves some out. The profile shows under 300,000 clones, more than 70% of them singletons. The CDR3 consists of 14 residues. Sequences were obtained from PBMCs or T cells enriched from blood (not recorded which). The clonotype comes from an older woman in a cohort exposed to, infected with or recovered from COVID-19 (not recorded which). The V call is TRBV12-2, the J call TRBJ1-1; the table names TRBD1, a call not compared with the DNA. TRBV12-2 constitutes a pseudogene. CDR3 region: CASRFPGQDTEAFF. In DNA form, the CDR3 reads TGTGCAAGTCGCTTCCCAGGGCAGGACACTGAAGCTTTCTTT.